This passage covers 11 T cell receptor beta chains from one sample sequenced in a study of cytomegalovirus exposure and HLA in healthy donors. Primers for the PCR totalled 60 Vbeta and 13 Jbeta. Measured with immunoSEQ multiplex PCR; TCRdb has only the in-frame clones, and not every one. The sample lists around 200,000 clones; around 78% were seen once. The sample taken for sequencing was PBMCs. These TCRs come from a woman in her twenties or thirties in good health and CMV-seropositive.

The J gene is TRBJ2-5, the V gene TRBV7-2, with D perhaps TRBD2 (5 bases). This CDR3 has 13 residues. The germline gives CDR1 SGHTA, CDR2 FQGNSA. Trimming took off 5 bases at V and 5 bases at J, with 12 bases between the two ends. CDR3 coding DNA: TGTGCCAGCAGCGGACTTGGGCGGGAGACCCAGTACTTC. Encoded protein: CASSGLGRETQYF.

This chain links TRBV5-4 with TRBJ2-7, with 7 bases that match TRBD1. The CDR3 extends over 13 amino acids. Germline V CDR1 and CDR2: SGHNT, YYREEE (reference sequence). V lost 4 bases to trimming and J lost 6 bases; unmatched junction nucleotides: 7. The CDR3 reads CASSPLGGVEQYF. The CDR3, as DNA: TGTGCCAGCAGCCCGTTAGGGGGCGTCGAGCAGTACTTC. The full variable domain, completed using reference TRBV5-4 and TRBJ2-7, is ETGVTQSPTHLIKTRGQQVTLRCSSQSGHNTVSWYQQALGQGPQFIFQYYREEENGRGNFPPRFSGLQFPNYSSELNVNALELDDSALYLCASSPLGGVEQYFGPGTRLTVT.

The chain couples TRBV7-8 to TRBJ2-5, with a possible D match to TRBD1 (6 bases). Germline V gene sequence: CDR1 SGHVS, CDR2 FQNEAQ. The CDR3 is 13 amino acids. The V end was cut by 5 bases, the J end by 3 bases, with 10 bases between. The CDR3 DNA sequence: TGTGCCAGCAGCAAGAACAGGGAAGAGACCCAGTACTTC. Residues: CASSKNREETQYF. The full variable domain, in which reference TRBV7-8 and TRBJ2-5 provide the parts outside the CDR3, is GAGVSQSPRYKVAKRGQDVALRCDPISGHVSLFWYQQALGQGPEFLTYFQNEAQLDKSGLPSDRFFAERPEGSVSTLKIQRTQQEDSAVYLCASSKNREETQYFGPGTRLLVL.

The rearrangement links TRBV5-1 to TRBJ1-5; TRBD1 agrees at 7 bases. Germline CDR1 is SGHRS and CDR2 is YFSETQ. Trimming removed 4 bases from V and 3 bases from J; junction bases left unmatched: 10. This CDR3 contains 16 residues. The CDR3 coding sequence is TGCGCCAGCAGCCCGGGACTGGGACAGCACAATCAGCCCCAGCATTTT. It encodes CASSPGLGQHNQPQHF.

The chain employs TRBV5-4 and TRBJ2-5; maybe TRBD1 (6 bases). The CDR3 sequence is 14 residues long. The V end was cut by 3 bases, the J end by 5 bases, with 14 bases between. From germline, CDR1 is SGHNT and CDR2 YYREEE (reference sequence). CDR3 nucleotides: TGTGCCAGCAGCTGGTGGGGGCAGGGCGAGACCCAGTACTTC. Amino acid sequence: CASSWWGQGETQYF.

This chain uses TRBV7-6 with TRBJ1-1; 7 bases match TRBD1. The CDR3 spans 12 residues. Unmatched junction bases numbered 4, after V lost 4 bases and J lost 8 bases. Per the germline V gene, CDR1 is SGHVS and CDR2 is FNYEAQ. The CDR3 DNA is TGTGCCAGCAGCTCGTACAGGGGCGAAGCTTTCTTT. Its translation is CASSSYRGEAFF.

The rearrangement uses TRBV7-9 and TRBJ2-5; D is ambiguous. The CDR3 loop spans 16 amino acids. CDR1 and CDR2 from the germline V gene are SEHNR and FQNEAQ (reference sequence). Trimming cost V 5 bases and J 1 base, with 17 bases left between them. CDR3 in amino acids: CASSPLRQASQETQYF. The CDR3 DNA follows: TGTGCCAGCAGCCCCCTTCGTCAGGCCAGCCAAGAGACCCAGTACTTC.

This clone was observed a single time. V and J are TRBV12-5 and TRBJ1-2, with TRBD1 identical over 10 bases. The ends lost 5 bases at V and 6 bases at J; junction bases unmatched: 3. CDR3 length equals 13 residues. CDR1 LGHNT and CDR2 FRNRAP come from the germline V gene. DNA of the CDR3: TGTGCTAGTGGTCCGGGGACAGGGGATGGCTACACCTTC. Its translation: CASGPGTGDGYTF.

This chain joins TRBV7-9 and TRBJ2-7; 8 nucleotides align to TRBD2. Germline CDR1 is SEHNR and CDR2 is FQNEAQ (reference sequence). The CDR3 consists of 16 residues. V lost 1 base to trimming and J lost 0 bases; unmatched junction nucleotides: 5. In DNA form, the CDR3 reads TGTGCCAGCAGCTTAGTTCGCGGGGGGAACTCCTACGAGCAGTACTTC. Protein: CASSLVRGGNSYEQYF.

This sequence joins TRBV28 and TRBJ2-7; 8 nucleotides line up with TRBD1. This CDR3 is built from 15 residues. The V gene's germline CDR1 is MDHEN and CDR2 SYDVKM. V gave up 8 bases and J gave up 5 bases; unmatched junction bases: 14. This CDR3 is CASARAGQEGDEQYF. CDR3 nucleotides: TGTGCCAGCGCTAGGGCGGGACAGGAGGGAGACGAGCAGTACTTC.

The sample holds many counts of this clone. At one end, the junction sequence differs from germline, possibly due to a read error. This chain uses TRBV5-6 with TRBJ2-7; 14 bases match TRBD2. This CDR3 is built from 14 residues. Germline CDR1 reads SGHDT; CDR2 reads YYEEEE. Here the CDR3 DNA reads TGTGCCAGCAGCGCCGGGACTAGCGGGAGCCGGGACCTCTTC. It specifies CASSAGTSGSRDLF.